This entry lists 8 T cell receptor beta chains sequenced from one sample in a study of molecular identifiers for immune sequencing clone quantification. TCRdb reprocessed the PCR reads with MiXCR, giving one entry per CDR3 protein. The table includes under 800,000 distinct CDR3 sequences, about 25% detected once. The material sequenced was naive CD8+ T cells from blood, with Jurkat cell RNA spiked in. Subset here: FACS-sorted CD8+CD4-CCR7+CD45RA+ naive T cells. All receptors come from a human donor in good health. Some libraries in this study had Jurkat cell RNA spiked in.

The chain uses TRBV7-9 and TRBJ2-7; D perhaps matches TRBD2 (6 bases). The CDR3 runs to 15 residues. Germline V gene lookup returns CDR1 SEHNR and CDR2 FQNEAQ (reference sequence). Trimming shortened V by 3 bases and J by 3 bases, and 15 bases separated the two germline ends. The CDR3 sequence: CASSLARDFYYEQYF. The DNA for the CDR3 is TGTGCCAGCAGCTTGGCTCGGGACTTCTACTACGAGCAGTACTTC.

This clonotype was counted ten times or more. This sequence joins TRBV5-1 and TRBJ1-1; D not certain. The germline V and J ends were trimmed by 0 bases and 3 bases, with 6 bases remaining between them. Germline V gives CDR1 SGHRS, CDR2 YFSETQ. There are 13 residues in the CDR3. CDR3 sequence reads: CASSLVTDTEAFF. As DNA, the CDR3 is TGCGCCAGCAGCTTGGTCACGGACACTGAAGCTTTCTTT.

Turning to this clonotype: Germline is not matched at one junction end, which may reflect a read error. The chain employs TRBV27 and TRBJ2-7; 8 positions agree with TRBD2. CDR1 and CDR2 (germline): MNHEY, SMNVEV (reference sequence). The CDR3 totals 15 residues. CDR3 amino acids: CASSPQGGGMDERYF. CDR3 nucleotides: TGTGCCAGCAGTCCTCAAGGCGGGGGGATGGACGAGCGGTACTTC.

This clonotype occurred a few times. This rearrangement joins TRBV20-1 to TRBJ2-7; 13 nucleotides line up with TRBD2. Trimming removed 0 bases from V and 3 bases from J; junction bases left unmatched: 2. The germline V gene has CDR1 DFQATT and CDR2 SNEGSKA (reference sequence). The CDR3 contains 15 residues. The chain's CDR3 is CSARDGLAGVYEQYF. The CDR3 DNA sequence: TGCAGTGCTAGAGACGGACTAGCGGGAGTCTACGAGCAGTACTTC.

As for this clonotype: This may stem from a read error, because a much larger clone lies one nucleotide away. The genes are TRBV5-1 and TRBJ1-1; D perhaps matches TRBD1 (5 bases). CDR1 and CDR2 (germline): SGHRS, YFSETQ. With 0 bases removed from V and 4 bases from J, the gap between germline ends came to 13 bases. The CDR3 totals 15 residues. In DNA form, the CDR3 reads TGCGCCAGCAGCTTGGGGCAGGGCGGTCCCACTGAAGCTTTCTTT. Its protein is CASSLGQGGPTEAFF.

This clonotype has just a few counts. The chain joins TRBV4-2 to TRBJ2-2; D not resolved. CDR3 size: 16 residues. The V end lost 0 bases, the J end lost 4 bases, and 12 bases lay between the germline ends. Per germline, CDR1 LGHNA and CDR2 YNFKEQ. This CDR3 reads CASSQEMGMGTGELFF. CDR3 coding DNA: TGTGCCAGCAGCCAAGAGATGGGGATGGGCACCGGGGAGCTGTTTTTT.

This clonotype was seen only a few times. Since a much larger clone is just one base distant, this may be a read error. The CDR3 bases are TGTGCCAGCAGCTTAGCCCGGACAGGGGCATACAATGAGCAGTCCTTC. This translates into CASSLARTGAYNEQSF. This chain joins TRBV7-2 and TRBJ2-1; 9 nucleotides line up with TRBD1. This CDR3 is 16 amino acids long. CDR1 is SGHTA, CDR2 FQGNSA, per germline.

The CDR3 here is CSARGQGANAEAFF. DNA for the CDR3: TGCAGTGCTAGAGGACAGGGGGCTAACGCTGAAGCTTTCTTT. V is TRBV20-1 and J is TRBJ1-1, with 10 bases that match TRBD1. The germline V gene encodes CDR1 DFQATT and CDR2 SNEGSKA (reference sequence). This CDR3 contains 14 residues. The V and J ends lost 1 base and 6 bases, in that order; junction bases with no gene match: 5.